This T cell receptor (beta chain) was profiled in a study of Graves' ophthalmopathy and Graves' hyperthyroidism. The study, taken as a whole, reports: Forecasting of ophthalmopathy progression by the model achieved around 71% sensitivity and 72% to 85% specificity. Appearing in blood as well were most expanded thyroid clonotypes above 0.001 frequency.

This clonotype has only a few counts. What it binds is not known. Trimming took 6 bases from V and 6 from J, leaving 12 bases between them. From germline, CDR1 is KGHSH and CDR2 LQKENI. The CDR3 covers 12 residues. Excluded were patients with other autoimmune diseases, uncontrolled infections, pregnancy or lactation. It was on clinical symptoms, serum thyroxine, TRAb, thyroid ultrasound and orbital computed tomography that diagnosis relied. Amplified TCR beta CDR3 regions were obtained using RNA transcripts as template. First-round RT-PCR with HTBI primers preceded a second-round multiplex PCR. Each CDR3 protein is one row after TCRdb ran MiXCR on the multiplex PCR reads. The table lists approximately 380,000 distinct CDR3 sequences, around 21% of them singletons.

This sequence was found in a woman in her late teens or twenties with stable Graves' hyperthyroidism. This chain uses TRBV18 with TRBJ2-7; D call uncertain. The sample taken for sequencing was peripheral blood. This chain's CDR3 is CASSPTTGEQYF. The CDR3 nucleotides read TGTGCCAGCTCCCCTACTACGGGCGAGCAGTACTTC. Filled out from reference TRBV18 and TRBJ2-7, the complete variable domain reads NAGVMQNPRHLVRRRGQEARLRCSPMKGHSHVYWYRQLPEEGLKFMVYLQKENIIDESGMPKERFSAEFPKEGPSILRIQQVVRGDSAAYFCASSPTTGEQYFGPGTRLTVT.